The clone carrying this T cell receptor beta chain has at least ten counts. V lost 5 bases to trimming and J lost 4 bases; unmatched junction nucleotides: 6. The germline V gene has CDR1 LGHNA and CDR2 YNFKEQ. The CDR3 contains 14 residues. The data originate from a study of breast tumors, draining lymph nodes, adjacent tissues. MiXCR, run by TCRdb on the multiplex PCR reads, gives a single entry per CDR3 protein. The sample carries 70,000 to 95,000 distinct CDR3 sequences, roughly a fifth recorded once. Breast cancer patients provided tissue from their axillary draining lymph nodes. Sequenced input: axillary lymph node tissue. The rearrangement links TRBV4-2 to TRBJ2-5, with 8 bases fitting TRBD1. This receptor was obtained from a female donor with breast cancer. Some clones in this sample may be carry-over from other donors' samples. CDR3: CASSSGQGGETQYF. The CDR3 nucleotides are TGTGCCAGCAGCTCTGGACAGGGTGGAGAGACCCAGTACTTC.